This TCR beta chain was recovered during a study of tumor-infiltrating lymphocytes in primary liver carcinoma. Overall study: Each of the growths was stage T1-T3 N0M0, extending roughly 4.2 to 10 cm across. Findings and caveats of the study: Detection in all five tumor regions applied to only about 7.5-24% of top clones.

V lost 5 bases, J lost 6 bases, and 15 bases stayed unmatched. There are 19 residues in the CDR3. Germline V gene sequence: CDR1 SGHNT, CDR2 YENEEA. As to this clonotype: Antigen specificity is unknown.

Total RNA and DNA came together from approximately 20-30 mg of bulk tissue without cell sorting. There were five separate regions sampled from each tumor. Starting from approximately 470 ng of total RNA, TCR beta cDNA was produced with a primer in the constant region. Modified slightly, ARM-PCR produced TCR beta libraries over three nested multiplex PCR rounds. Both of the initial two PCR rounds ran for 10 cycles and employed TRBV1-TRBV30 forward primers alongside a C-beta reverse primer. TCRdb re-derived calls from the multiplex PCR reads in MiXCR, one entry per CDR3 protein. The data contain about 100,000 distinct CDR3 sequences, about 63% of them seen just once; the ten biggest clones take up 12%.

The J gene is TRBJ2-1, the V gene TRBV11-3; 14 bases agree with TRBD2. This clonotype originated in a woman aged 55-69 years with primary liver carcinoma and hepatitis B virus infection. The material sequenced was liver tumor tissue from sampling region 2. The subset was: tumor region T2, inferior pole. As DNA, the CDR3 is TGTGCCAGCAGCGCCGGACGGGGTGGACTAGCGGGAGGATCCAATGAGCAGTTCTTC. Translation gives CASSAGRGGLAGGSNEQFF.